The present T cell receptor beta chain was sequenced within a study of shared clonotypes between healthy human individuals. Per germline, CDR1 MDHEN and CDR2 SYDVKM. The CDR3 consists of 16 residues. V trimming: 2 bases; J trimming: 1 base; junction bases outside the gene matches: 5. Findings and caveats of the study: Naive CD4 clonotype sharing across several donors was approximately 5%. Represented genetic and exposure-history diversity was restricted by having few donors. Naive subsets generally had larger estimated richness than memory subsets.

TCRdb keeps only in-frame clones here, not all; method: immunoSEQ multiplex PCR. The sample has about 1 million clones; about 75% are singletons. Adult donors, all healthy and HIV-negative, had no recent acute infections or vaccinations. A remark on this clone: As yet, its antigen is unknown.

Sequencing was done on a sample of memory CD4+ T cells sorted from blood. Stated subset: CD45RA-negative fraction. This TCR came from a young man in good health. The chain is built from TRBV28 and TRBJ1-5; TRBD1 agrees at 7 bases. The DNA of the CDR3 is TGTGCCAGCAGTTTAGTTCAGGGGGGGAGCAATCAGCCCCAGCATTTT. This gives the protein CASSLVQGGSNQPQHF. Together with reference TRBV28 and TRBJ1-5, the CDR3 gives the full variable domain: DVKVTQSSRYLVKRTGEKVFLECVQDMDHENMFWYRQDPGLGLRLIYFSYDVKMKEKGDIPEGYSVSREKKERFSLILESASTNQTSMYLCASSLVQGGSNQPQHFGDGTRLSIL.